This T cell receptor (beta chain) was captured in a study of blood T cell repertoires in COVID-19. Participants came from some 23 US areas, aged roughly 18 to 95 years. All recovered Cohort 3 donors got two negative PCRs, got clearance, or saw symptom resolution. Using immunoSEQ multiplex PCR, the repertoire was profiled, and TCRdb retains in-frame clones only, with some absent. The table lists some 200,000 clones, approximately 89% of them singletons. This CDR3 comprises 15 residues. V dropped 2 bases and J dropped 1; count of bases not matched to a gene: 1. Germline V gene data show CDR1 as LGHDT and CDR2 as YNNKEL (reference sequence).

The V gene is TRBV3-1 (or the pseudogene TRBV3-2), the J gene TRBJ2-2, with 7 bases matching TRBD2. Sequencing input: PBMCs or T cells enriched from blood (not recorded which). The sequence derives from a woman in her late teens or twenties who had recovered from COVID-19. The CDR3, as DNA: TGTGCCAGCAGCCAAAGGGAGGGGAACACCGGGGAGCTGTTTTTT. It translates to CASSQREGNTGELFF.